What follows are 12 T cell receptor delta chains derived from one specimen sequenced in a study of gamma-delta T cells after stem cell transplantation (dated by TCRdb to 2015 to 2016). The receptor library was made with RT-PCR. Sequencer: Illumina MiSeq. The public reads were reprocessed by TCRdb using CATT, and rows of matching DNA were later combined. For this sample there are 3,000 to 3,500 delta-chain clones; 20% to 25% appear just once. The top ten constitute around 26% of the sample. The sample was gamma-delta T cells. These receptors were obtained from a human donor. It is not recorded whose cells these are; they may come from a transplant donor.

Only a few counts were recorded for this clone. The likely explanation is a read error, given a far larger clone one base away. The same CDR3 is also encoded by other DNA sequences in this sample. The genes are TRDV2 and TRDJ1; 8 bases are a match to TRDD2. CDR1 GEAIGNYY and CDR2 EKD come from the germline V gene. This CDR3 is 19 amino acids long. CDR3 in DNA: TGTGCCTGTGACCCCCTACTTCCTACGTGGGGTGGGCACACCGATAAGCTCATCTTT. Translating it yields CACDPLLPTWGGHTDKLIF.

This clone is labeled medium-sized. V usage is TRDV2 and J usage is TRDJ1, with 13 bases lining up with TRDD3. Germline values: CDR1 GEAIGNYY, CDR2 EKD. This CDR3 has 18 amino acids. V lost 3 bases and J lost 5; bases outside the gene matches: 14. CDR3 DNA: TGTGCCTGTGACCACGTACTGGGGGATACGGCCTCCGGGGATAAACTCATCTTT. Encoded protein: CACDHVLGDTASGDKLIF.

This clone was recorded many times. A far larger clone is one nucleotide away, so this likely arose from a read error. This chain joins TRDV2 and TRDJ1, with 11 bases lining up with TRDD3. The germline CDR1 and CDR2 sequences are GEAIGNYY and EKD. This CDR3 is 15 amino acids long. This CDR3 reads CACGTLGDTSDKLIF. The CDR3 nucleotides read TGTGCCTGTGGCACCCTGGGGGATACTTCCGATAAACTCATCTTT.

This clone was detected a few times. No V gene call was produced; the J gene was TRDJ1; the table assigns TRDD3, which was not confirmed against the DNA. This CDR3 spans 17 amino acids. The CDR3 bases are TGTTCCGGATTACTGGGGGATGGGGGGGGAAGCACCGATAAACTCATCTTT. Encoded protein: CSGLLGDGGGSTDKLIF.

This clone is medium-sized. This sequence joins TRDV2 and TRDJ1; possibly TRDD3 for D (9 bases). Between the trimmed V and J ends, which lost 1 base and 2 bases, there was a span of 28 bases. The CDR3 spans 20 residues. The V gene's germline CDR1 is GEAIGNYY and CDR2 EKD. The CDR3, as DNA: TGTGCCTGTGACACTCTTCCTACCGGGGGGATACACGGGGGGACCGATAAACTCATCTTT. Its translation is CACDTLPTGGIHGGTDKLIF.

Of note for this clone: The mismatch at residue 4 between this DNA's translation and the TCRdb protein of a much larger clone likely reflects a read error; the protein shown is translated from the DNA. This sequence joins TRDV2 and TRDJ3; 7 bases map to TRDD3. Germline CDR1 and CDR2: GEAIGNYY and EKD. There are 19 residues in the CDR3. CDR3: CACGTVGEGDSWDTRQMFF. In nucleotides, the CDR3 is TGTGCCTGTGGCACCGTGGGGGAAGGGGACTCCTGGGACACCCGACAGATGTTTTTC.

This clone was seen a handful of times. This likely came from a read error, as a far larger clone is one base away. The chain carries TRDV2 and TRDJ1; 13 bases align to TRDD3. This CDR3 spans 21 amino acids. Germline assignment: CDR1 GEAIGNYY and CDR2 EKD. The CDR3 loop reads CACDNLPGTGGYGRYTDKPIF. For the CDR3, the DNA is TGTGCCTGTGACAACCTTCCCGGTACTGGGGGATACGGCCGGTACACCGATAAACCCATCTTT.

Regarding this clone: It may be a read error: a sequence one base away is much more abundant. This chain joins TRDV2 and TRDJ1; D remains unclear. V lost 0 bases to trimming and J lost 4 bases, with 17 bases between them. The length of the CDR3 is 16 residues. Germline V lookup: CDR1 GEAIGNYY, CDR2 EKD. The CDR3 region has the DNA TGTGCCTGTGACACCGTGGGTCCAGGGTGGGTCGATAAACTCATCTTT. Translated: CACDTVGPGWVDKLIF.

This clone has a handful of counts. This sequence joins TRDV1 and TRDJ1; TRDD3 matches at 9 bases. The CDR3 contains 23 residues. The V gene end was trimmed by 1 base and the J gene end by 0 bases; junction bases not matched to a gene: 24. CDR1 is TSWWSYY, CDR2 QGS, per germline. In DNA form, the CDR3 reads TGTGCTCTTGGGGAACCACCTTCCCCTCGGGGATACGTTTCGGCTGGGTACACCGATAAACTCATCTTT. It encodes CALGEPPSPRGYVSAGYTDKLIF.

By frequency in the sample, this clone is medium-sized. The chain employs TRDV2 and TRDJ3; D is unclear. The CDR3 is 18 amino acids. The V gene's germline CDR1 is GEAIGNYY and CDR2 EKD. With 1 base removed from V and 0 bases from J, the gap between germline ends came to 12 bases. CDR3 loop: CACDTLRPSSWDTRQMFF. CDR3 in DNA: TGTGCCTGTGACACGCTCCGCCCCAGCTCCTGGGACACCCGACAGATGTTTTTC.

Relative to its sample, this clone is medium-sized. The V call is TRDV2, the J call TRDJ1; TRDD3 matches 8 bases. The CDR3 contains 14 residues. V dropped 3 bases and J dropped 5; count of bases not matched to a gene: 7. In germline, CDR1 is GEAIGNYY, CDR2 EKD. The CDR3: CACDVLGASDKLIF. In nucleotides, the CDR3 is TGTGCCTGTGACGTACTGGGGGCGTCTGATAAACTCATCTTT.

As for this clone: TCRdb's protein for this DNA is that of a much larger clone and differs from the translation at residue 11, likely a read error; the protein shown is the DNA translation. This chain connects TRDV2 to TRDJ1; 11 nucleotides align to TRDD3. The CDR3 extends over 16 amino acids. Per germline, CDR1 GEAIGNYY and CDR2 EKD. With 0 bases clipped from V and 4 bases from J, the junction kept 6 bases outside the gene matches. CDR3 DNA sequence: TGTGCCTGTGACACCCTACTGGGGGATAGCTTCGATAAACTCATCTTT. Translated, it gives CACDTLLGDSFDKLIF.